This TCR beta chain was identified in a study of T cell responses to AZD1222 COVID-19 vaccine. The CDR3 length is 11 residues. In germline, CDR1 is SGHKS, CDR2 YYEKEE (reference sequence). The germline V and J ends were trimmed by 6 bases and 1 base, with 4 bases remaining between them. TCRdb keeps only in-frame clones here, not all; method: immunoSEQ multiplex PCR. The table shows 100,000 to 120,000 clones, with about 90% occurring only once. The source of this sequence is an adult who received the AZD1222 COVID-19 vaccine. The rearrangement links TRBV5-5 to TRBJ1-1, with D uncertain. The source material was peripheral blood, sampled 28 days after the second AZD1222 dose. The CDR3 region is CASKGNTEAFF. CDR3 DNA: TGTGCCAGCAAGGGGAACACTGAAGCTTTCTTT.